The T cell receptor beta chain under discussion was sequenced for a study of T cells after somatic rescue of genetic block. Between the trimmed V and J ends, which lost 1 base and 4 bases, there was a span of 17 bases. Germline loops: CDR1 LGHNT, CDR2 FRNRAP. This CDR3 region has 17 residues. TCRdb's table, derived via immunoSEQ multiplex PCR, lists solely in-frame clones and lacks some. The repertoire holds around 70,000 clones, with less than 95% as singletons. This TCR was sampled from a middle-aged man. Input material: peripheral blood mononuclear cells (PBMCs). The rearrangement joins TRBV12-5 to TRBJ1-5; possibly TRBD1 for D (6 bases). Here the CDR3 DNA reads TGTGCTAGTGGTTTGGCCTGGGTCAGGGGCGGGAATCAGCCCCAGCATTTT. This encodes CASGLAWVRGGNQPQHF.